One and the same sample provided the 23 T cell receptor beta chains below, sequenced in a study of T cell clonality in common variable immunodeficiency. Some clones are missing from TCRdb's copy, which holds only in-frame ones; the method was immunoSEQ multiplex PCR. The sample counts around 39,000 clones, none seen once; the ten largest own 0.8% to 1%. The specimen was peripheral blood mononuclear cells. Receptor source: a person between 18 and 70 years old in good health.

This clone was counted at least ten times. The read comes to an end 3 residues before the CDR3 does, leaving the germline J gene to fill in the end. The chain has TRBV10-3 and TRBJ2-3; TRBD2 agrees at 9 bases. This CDR3 comprises 16 residues. V lost 6 bases, J lost 0 bases, and 7 bases stayed unmatched. The germline V gene has CDR1 ENHRY and CDR2 SYGVKD. The CDR3 spells CAISVAGESSTDTQYF. The DNA read from the CDR3 is TGTGCCATCAGCGTAGCGGGAGAATCTAGCACAGATACG.

This clone was recorded at least ten times. The sequence runs out 3 residues before the end of the CDR3; the remainder is reconstructed from the germline J gene. The V and J genes are TRBV5-1 and TRBJ1-1, with 9 bases aligning to TRBD1. Germline lookup yields CDR1 SGHRS and CDR2 YFSETQ. Trimming at V came to 4 bases and at J to 7 bases, leaving 8 bases not matched to a gene. This CDR3 comprises 14 residues. CDR3 in amino acids: CASSLDRGTIEAFF. The CDR3 bases that were read are TGCGCCAGCAGCCTAGACAGGGGGACGATTGAA.

The sample holds many counts of this clone. The missing CDR3 end, 3 residues past where the read stops, is filled in from the germline J gene. V is TRBV11-2 and J is TRBJ2-4; D might be TRBD1 (5 bases). The V end was cut by 1 base, the J end by 8 bases, with 15 bases between. CDR1 and CDR2 (germline): SGHAT, FQNNGV. The CDR3 totals 15 residues. Partial CDR3 DNA: TGTGCCAGCAGCTTAGGGGCAGGGTCAGGAGACATT. It yields the protein CASSLGAGSGDI. The full CDR3 protein is CASSLGAGSGDIQYF.

This clone appeared many times. The read ends 3 residues before the CDR3 terminus; that terminus is restored from the germline J gene. This sequence joins TRBV19 and TRBJ2-1; 8 bases are a match to TRBD2. CDR1 is LNHDA and CDR2 is SQIVND in the germline V gene (reference sequence). The CDR3 totals 15 residues. J gave up 3 bases and V 7 bases, and 8 bases lay outside the gene matches. The sequenced part of the CDR3 DNA is TGTGCCAGTACGGTCCGACTAGCGAACTACAATGAG. Encoded protein: CASTVRLANYNE. Given in full, the CDR3 is CASTVRLANYNEQFF.

This clone was picked up many times. The DNA ends 3 residues before the CDR3 does, and the rest of the CDR3 is filled in from the germline J gene. The gene calls are TRBV4-2 and TRBJ2-1; 16 bases line up with TRBD2. CDR1 is LGHNA and CDR2 is YNFKEQ in the germline V gene. CDR3 length: 18 amino acids. Trimming removed 4 bases from V and 2 bases from J; junction bases left unmatched: 5. CDR3 sequence reads: CASSPGLAGGSPYNEQFF. CDR3 DNA (partial): TGTGCCAGCAGCCCGGGACTAGCGGGAGGGTCCCCCTACAATGAG.

In its sample, this clone was seen many times. A read error may produce the germline difference seen at one junction end. From the germline J gene comes the end of the CDR3, since the read stops 3 residues before it. The genes are TRBV4-2 and TRBJ1-5; no clear D. This CDR3 region has 14 residues. The V gene's germline CDR1 is LGHNA and CDR2 YNFKEQ. The CDR3 loop is CASSRSKGRQPQHF. The DNA read from the CDR3 is TGCGCCAGCAGCCGTAGTAAGGGTCGTCAGCCC.

This clone has a count of ten or more. The CDR3 end is not reached by the read, which stops 3 residues before it; the germline J gene fills it in. V gene TRBV30 combines with J gene TRBJ1-5, with D unclear. Germline V CDR1 and CDR2: GTSNPN, SVGIG (reference sequence). The germline V and J ends were trimmed by 0 bases and 0 bases, with 6 bases remaining between them. This CDR3 spans 14 amino acids. CDR3 in amino acids: CAWSVSISNQPQHF. Partial CDR3 DNA: TGTGCCTGGAGTGTTTCAATTAGCAATCAGCCC. Supplemented by reference TRBV30 and TRBJ1-5, the full variable domain reads SQTIHQWPATLVQPVGSPLSLECTVEGTSNPNLYWYRQAAGRGLQLLFYSVGIGQISSEVPQNLSASRPQDRQFILSSKKLLLSDSGFYLCAWSVSISNQPQHFGDGTRLSIL.

This clone has ten or more counts. The CDR3 goes on 3 residues after the read ends, and that part is filled in from the germline J gene. This chain uses TRBV30 with TRBJ1-2; D gene ambiguous. Trimming left V 7 bases short and J 4 bases short, with 16 bases between. CDR1 GTSNPN and CDR2 SVGIG come from the germline V gene (reference sequence). The CDR3 runs to 13 residues. Incomplete CDR3 DNA: TGTGCCTTTTCCCTCGGGGAGGGCTATGGC. It codes for CAFSLGEGYG. The whole CDR3 sequence reads CAFSLGEGYGYTF.

This clone was seen ten or more times. The missing CDR3 end, 3 residues past where the read stops, is filled in from the germline J gene. V and J are TRBV7-2 and TRBJ1-5; 8 bases fit TRBD1. In germline, CDR1 is SGHTA, CDR2 FQGNSA. Trimming took 3 bases from V and 2 from J; bases not matched to a gene: 3. The length of the CDR3 is 15 residues. The covered CDR3 bases are TGTGCCAGCAGCTTTGGACAGGGAGGCAATCAGCCC. It encodes CASSFGQGGNQP. The full CDR3 protein is CASSFGQGGNQPQHF.

This clone was counted many times. The read comes to an end 3 residues before the CDR3 does, leaving the germline J gene to fill in the end. The V gene is TRBV6-2 or TRBV6-3, the J gene TRBJ2-2; 15 nucleotides agree with TRBD2. The length of the CDR3 is 17 residues. V was clipped by 4 bases and J by 5 bases; unmatched bases: 5. Germline V gives CDR1 MNHEY, CDR2 SVGEGT. CDR3 residues: CASSSGLAGGYTGELFF. The covered CDR3 bases are TGTGCCAGCAGTTCGGGACTAGCGGGGGGTTATACCGGGGAG.

This clone has at least ten counts. Read data end 3 residues before the CDR3 end; the end is taken from the germline J gene. The genes are TRBV20-1 and TRBJ2-5; D is undetermined. The CDR3 spans 13 residues. Per the germline V gene, CDR1 is DFQATT and CDR2 is SNEGSKA (reference sequence). V lost 3 bases, J lost 2 bases, and 10 bases lay in between. CDR3 DNA, as far as it was read: TGCAGTGCTAGTACCTCCACTCAAGAGACC. Translation: CSASTSTQET. The entire CDR3 protein reads CSASTSTQETQYF.

This clone was counted ten times or more. The read finishes 3 residues shy of the CDR3 end, and the germline J gene is used to complete it. V gene TRBV9 combines with J gene TRBJ2-3; D might be TRBD2 (6 bases). V dropped 4 bases and J dropped 0 bases, with 15 bases sitting between them. Germline-derived CDR1 and CDR2 are SGDLS and YYNGEE. CDR3 length equals 16 residues. The CDR3 region is CASSPRGSGSTDTQYF. The sequenced CDR3 bases are TGTGCCAGCAGCCCCCGGGGGAGCGGGAGCACAGATACG.

This clone showed up many times. The read ends 3 residues early relative to the CDR3; the germline J gene fills the gap. This chain connects TRBV7-2 to TRBJ2-6; a weak D match, TRBD1 (5 bases). The CDR3 sequence is 15 residues long. Germline V CDR1 and CDR2: SGHTA, FQGNSA. With 5 bases removed from V and 4 bases from J, the gap between germline ends came to 12 bases. The CDR3 is CASSRQGPGANVLTF. The CDR3 bases that were read are TGTGCCAGCAGCCGGCAGGGCCCGGGGGCCAACGTC.

This clone has at least ten counts. CDR3 DNA, as far as it was read: TGCAGCGTTGAAGATTTGGCCGGGACAGGGGGCTTTGGCTATGGC. Its protein is CSVEDLAGTGGFGYG. The entire CDR3 protein reads CSVEDLAGTGGFGYGYTF. The chain is built from TRBV29-1 and TRBJ1-2; 12 nucleotides line up with TRBD1. The CDR3 end lies 3 residues beyond the end of the read and is filled in from the germline J gene. The junction had 12 bases not matched to a gene; V was cut back by 0 bases and J by 4 bases. There are 18 residues in the CDR3. Germline lookup yields CDR1 SQVTM and CDR2 ANQGSEA.

This clone has at least ten counts. The CDR3 end lies 3 residues beyond the end of the read and is filled in from the germline J gene. The chain is built from TRBV5-6 and TRBJ2-7; tentatively, D is TRBD1 (5 bases). Trimming cost V 0 bases and J 0 bases, with 7 bases left between them. Germline CDR1 and CDR2: SGHDT and YYEEEE. This CDR3 spans 14 amino acids. CDR3 bases read: TGTGCCAGCAGCTTGGAAGACAGCTCCTACGAG. This encodes CASSLEDSSYE. In full, the CDR3 is CASSLEDSSYEQYF.

This clone was observed many times. The read halts 3 residues ahead of the CDR3 end, with the missing end drawn from the germline J gene. The chain combines TRBV18 with TRBJ2-1, with a tentative D call TRBD2 (6 bases). V was clipped by 2 bases and J by 0 bases, with 23 bases between them. CDR3 length equals 20 residues. Germline CDR1 KGHSH, CDR2 LQKENI. The CDR3 sequence is CASSPKSLAPALSSYNEQFF. Incomplete CDR3 DNA: TGTGCCAGCTCACCAAAATCCCTAGCGCCAGCCCTCAGCTCCTACAATGAG. The full variable domain, its missing parts supplied by reference TRBV18 and TRBJ2-1, is NAGVMQNPRHLVRRRGQEARLRCSPMKGHSHVYWYRQLPEEGLKFMVYLQKENIIDESGMPKERFSAEFPKEGPSILRIQQVVRGDSAAYFCASSPKSLAPALSSYNEQFFGPGTRLTVL.

This clone has ten or more counts. The read halts 3 residues ahead of the CDR3 end, with the missing end drawn from the germline J gene. This chain links TRBV12-3 or TRBV12-4 with TRBJ1-1; D is undetermined. The CDR3 length is 14 residues. Trimming took off 3 bases at V and 1 base at J, with 9 bases between the two ends. The covered CDR3 bases are TGTGCCAGCAGTTTCCCAGGAGAGAACACTGAA. It specifies CASSFPGENTE. The whole CDR3 sequence is CASSFPGENTEAFF.

At least ten counts were recorded for this clone. The missing CDR3 end, 3 residues past where the read stops, is filled in from the germline J gene. This sequence joins TRBV2 and TRBJ1-4; 7 bases agree with TRBD1. V dropped 5 bases and J dropped 4; count of bases not matched to a gene: 4. The CDR3 is 14 amino acids. Looked up from germline, CDR1 is SNHLY and CDR2 is FYNNEI. The CDR3 DNA, read in part, is TGTGCCAGCAGTTTTCAGGGGGTTAATGAAAAA. This sequence encodes CASSFQGVNEK. The whole CDR3 reads CASSFQGVNEKLFF.

Many counts were recorded for this clone. The read stops 3 residues short of the end of the CDR3; the missing end is completed from the germline J gene. This chain links TRBV10-3 with TRBJ2-7, with D possibly TRBD1 on 5 matching bases. Germline lookup yields CDR1 ENHRY and CDR2 SYGVKD. The CDR3 runs 17 residues. V was cut by 5 bases and J by 1 base, with 21 bases left in between. The DNA read from the CDR3 is TGTGCCATCAGTTCCCTGGGTAGGGGCCGTACTTCCTACGAG. Its translation is CAISSLGRGRTSYE. The entire CDR3 is CAISSLGRGRTSYEQYF.

At least ten counts were recorded for this clone. The read ends 3 residues before the CDR3 terminus; that terminus is restored from the germline J gene. The chain carries TRBV10-3 and TRBJ1-4; TRBD1 is a possible D gene (5 bases). CDR1 is ENHRY and CDR2 is SYGVKD in the germline V gene. The length of the CDR3 is 16 residues. V was shortened by 2 bases and J by 3 bases, with 13 bases between the two germline ends. The CDR3 sequence is CAISERQGTANEKLFF. The sequenced CDR3 bases are TGTGCCATCAGTGAGAGGCAGGGTACAGCTAATGAAAAA.

In this sample, this clone turned up many times. The read is 3 residues too short to cover the CDR3 end, so that end is filled in from the germline J gene. The chain uses TRBV7-9 and TRBJ2-5, with D possibly being TRBD1 (6 bases). The CDR3 covers 14 residues. Per germline, CDR1 SEHNR and CDR2 FQNEAQ (reference sequence). V lost 5 bases and J 7 bases, leaving 17 bases between the germline ends. This CDR3 reads CASSKDRPGMTQYF. The part of the CDR3 DNA that was read is TGTGCCAGCAGCAAAGACAGGCCTGGGATGACC.

This clone occurred a few times. The CDR3 is CASSYRDRGKYNEQFF. The CDR3 DNA, read in part, is TGTGCCAGCAGCTACCGAGACAGGGGAAAATACAATGAG. The chain joins TRBV7-3 to TRBJ2-1; TRBD1 matches at 8 bases. Sequencing ends 3 residues short of the CDR3 end; the germline J gene provides the rest. The V segment lost 4 bases and the J segment 4 bases; nucleotides outside the gene matches: 9. The V gene's germline CDR1 is SGHTA and CDR2 FQGTGA. This CDR3 has 16 residues.

This clone was detected many times. The CDR3 end lies 3 residues beyond the end of the read and is filled in from the germline J gene. This rearrangement joins TRBV20-1 to TRBJ1-2, with D possibly TRBD1 on 5 matching bases. Germline loops: CDR1 DFQATT, CDR2 SNEGSKA (reference sequence). The CDR3 extends over 14 amino acids. The DNA read from the CDR3 is TGCAGTTCGTCGGGACTAGCGGAGAGGGATGAG. Translated, it gives CSSSGLAERDE. The whole CDR3 sequence reads CSSSGLAERDEYTF.